This section outlines one T cell receptor beta chain sequence together with its context. Its target is not known. With 60 Vbeta and 13 Jbeta primers, the PCR was carried out. Clones were read by immunoSEQ multiplex PCR, and TCRdb kept only the in-frame ones, dropping some. The sample shows roughly 100,000 clones, just under 80% of them seen only once. V gave up 0 bases and J gave up 0 bases, with 5 bases separating them. CDR3 length: 14 amino acids. Per the germline V gene, CDR1 is MGHRA and CDR2 is YSYEKL. The sample belongs to a study of cytomegalovirus exposure and HLA in healthy donors. Overall study findings and caveats: A later analysis linked roughly 17,000 TCR beta sequences to HLA alleles at 0.05 false discovery rate.

The chain uses TRBV4-1 and TRBJ1-2; D not certain. Sequenced: PBMCs. The source of this sequence is a man between 25 and 39 years old in good health and CMV-seronegative. The CDR3 loop is CASSQDPANYGYTF. The CDR3 DNA reads as TGCGCCAGCAGCCAAGATCCCGCTAACTATGGCTACACCTTC.